One TCR beta chain is described in this entry. This clonotype came up many times. Its antigen has not been determined. The record has no base qualities; no much larger clone is one base away. Library creation used multiplex PCR. The run used an Illumina HiSeq 4000. CDR3 regions were amplified by Arm-PCR with iRepertoire HTBI primers to construct TCR beta libraries. PCR products were gel purified before sequencing. The original methods were these. Gene usage analysis of CDR3 amino acid clonotypes relied on the roughly 60 TRBV and 13 to 15 TRBJ segments identified across samples. Filtered high-quality paired reads were merged into contigs using COPE and FqMerger. BLAST was used to align contigs to IMGT TRBV, TRBD and TRBJ reference genes, and CDR3 was defined according to IMGT. Clonotypes above 0.1% frequency were classified as highly expanded clones. Shannon entropy served as the measure of repertoire diversity, while the Gini coefficient captured V-J evenness. A clonotype was considered public if more than one individual shared it. TCRdb trimmed the raw reads at Q25, called clones with MiXCR and kept productive beta chains. Entries that share a CDR3 protein sequence are merged under the most common genes and DNA. TCRdb, rather than the study authors, made the V and J calls. For this sample the table gives approximately 300,000 distinct CDR3 sequences, of which 15% to 20% were detected only once. In total, the top ten clones hold more than 35% of the sample.

The germline V gene specifies SQVTM as CDR1 and ANQGSEA as CDR2. V is pruned by 7 bases and J by 5 bases, leaving 12 bases of the junction without a gene match. The CDR3 numbers 14 residues from cysteine through phenylalanine. This entry keeps only the CDR3 DNA: 42 bases, framed from base 1. This sample is drawn from a study of regulatory T cells in long-lasting Graves disease (dated by TCRdb to 2020 to 2022). For context, the study as a whole: Newly diagnosed Graves' disease patients had taken antithyroid drugs for less than 3 months. Persistent Graves' disease patients were compared with newly diagnosed Graves' disease patients by peripheral blood TCR sequencing and RNA sequencing. The study was registered as a clinical trial and conducted in China. A total of around 33 samples were covered by TCR sequencing, comprising about 13 persistent and around 20 newly diagnosed Graves' disease patients. Paper-wide results and their limitations: A larger number of public clonotypes was shared among persistent patients (fewer than 3,000) than among newly diagnosed patients (around 970). Because the primary lesion, thyroid tissue, could not be accessed, the study looked at peripheral blood alone. Lower TCR Shannon entropy and fewer highly expanded clones were observed in persistent Graves' disease patients than in newly diagnosed patients, which suggested clonal expansion. Preferential use of TRBV28, TRBJ1-2 and TRBJ2-5 was observed in persistent disease, whereas TRBV20-1 and TRBJ2-1 were favored in newly diagnosed disease. Only the TCR beta chain was sequenced and analyzed. The authors acknowledged the small sample size as a limitation that may reduce accuracy.

The time point label on this specimen signifies: newly diagnosed GD, antithyroid drugs for less than 3 months. For both TCR sequencing and RNA sequencing, RNA was extracted from PBMCs using TRIzol. Graves' disease was diagnosed according to American Thyroid Association guidelines. Patients were recruited from an endocrinology department in Xi'an, China. Each patient gave 7.5 to 10 milliliters of peripheral blood, collected in an EDTA anticoagulant tube. Ficoll Paque Plus density gradient separation was used to isolate PBMCs, and no additional T cell sorting was done. An Agilent 2100 Bioanalyzer and agarose gel were used to check RNA quality, and a NanoDrop 2000 was used to measure RNA concentration.

This specimen was peripheral blood mononuclear cells (PBMCs), taken at new diagnosis, from a patient treated with antithyroid drugs. This TCR was sampled from a female donor with Graves disease. Here the chain combines TRBV29-1 and TRBJ1-2, with 8 central nucleotides matching TRBD1. The CDR3 here reads CSANRGSSTYGYTF. Read as DNA, the sequence is TGCAGCGCAAACAGGGGGTCAAGTACTTATGGCTACACCTTC.